A selection of T cell receptor beta chains follows, all from one sample in a study of T cells after yellow fever vaccination. TCRdb reprocessed the 5' RACE reads with MiXCR, giving one entry per CDR3 protein. The data contain a few hundred thousand distinct CDR3 sequences, roughly 7% of them seen just once; the ten biggest clones take up roughly a sixth. The specimen comprised PBMCs, sampled roughly 46 days after the first yellow fever vaccination. Every receptor here comes from a man aged 18-30 years who received the YFV17D yellow fever vaccine. Each CDR3 is given with its conserved first and last residue.

>TRBJ1-2|TRBV5-6
CASSLGASGYYGYTF
>TRBJ2-1|TRBV28
CASSSRDRGYNEQFF
>TRBJ2-5|TRBV20-1
CSAGPRTSGSYPQYF
>TRBJ2-3|TRBV7-2
CASSLGQGADTQYF
>TRBJ2-5|TRBV20-1
CSASSGRETQYF
>TRBJ2-2|TRBV7-2
CACSYITGELFF
>TRBJ2-1|TRBV6-1
CASSDGRGQLNEQFF
>TRBJ2-1|TRBV20-1
CSARDQGKTYNEQFF
>TRBJ2-2|TRBV4-1
CASSHPRGRVAPGELFF
>TRBJ1-2|TRBV20-1
CSATGQGQNYGYTF
>TRBJ2-6|TRBV19
CASTVSGANVLTF
>TRBJ2-4|TRBV20-1
CSARAGTAKNIQYF
>TRBJ2-5|TRBV20-1
CSARDPWTGGTETQYF
>TRBJ2-7|TRBV19
CASSIPDKAYEQYF
>TRBJ1-5|TRBV12-3/TRBV12-4
CASTLGDRVNQPQHF
>TRBJ2-1|TRBV6-6
CASSYWGREQFF
>TRBJ2-1|TRBV9
CASSSRTGGGEQFF
>TRBJ2-3|TRBV12-3/TRBV12-4
CASSFLMWASGGRADTQYF
>TRBJ2-3|TRBV7-8
CASSLGWGLSTDTQYF
>TRBJ2-1|TRBV2
CASSPTGLAGTNEQFF
>TRBJ2-1|TRBV6-1
CASSEAYNEQFF
>TRBJ2-7|TRBV6-1
CASSQGASYEQYF
>TRBJ1-4|TRBV6-1
CASSLGTDTKKLFF
>TRBJ1-2|TRBV4-1
CASSQEGGNRGYTF
>TRBJ2-5|TRBV12-3/TRBV12-4
CASSLQKETQYF
>TRBJ2-5|TRBV6-5
CASSYATGPETQYF
>TRBJ2-4|TRBV18
CASSPLPADIQYF
>TRBJ2-7|TRBV15
CATSFATGTSPHEQYF
>TRBJ2-2|TRBV5-1
CASSFPTGENTGELFF
>TRBJ2-5|TRBV6-2/TRBV6-3
CASGTRGSRSQYF
>TRBJ2-5|TRBV12-3/TRBV12-4
CASSPERGDDQETQYF
>TRBJ1-2|TRBV28
CASLQGNGYTF
>TRBJ2-3|TRBV11-2
CASSLETGSSTDTQYF
>TRBJ1-2|TRBV27
CASSLAGIEGGYTF
>TRBJ2-3|TRBV5-1
CASSLGLHTDTQYF
>TRBJ1-5|TRBV5-1
CASSEGGQGNQPQHF
>TRBJ2-2|TRBV24-1
CATSDPGTSGLAGELFF
>TRBJ2-5|TRBV23-1
CASVEETQYF
>TRBJ1-1|TRBV7-9
CASSLAHPGPNTEAFF
>TRBJ2-7|TRBV4-3
CASSRRQRDEQYF
>TRBJ2-2|TRBV19
CASSIRTGVAGELFF
>TRBJ2-7|TRBV3-1
CASSHGQGGSYEQYF
>TRBJ2-5|TRBV5-1
CASSPGPTWETQYF
>TRBJ2-5|TRBV19
CASRAGLAGRETQYF
>TRBJ2-3|TRBV7-2
CASSRMGQTADTQYF
>TRBJ2-1|TRBV2
CAICLSGTSGDWSSEQFF
>TRBJ1-6|TRBV5-1
CASSRVGQILSGYNSPLHF
>TRBJ2-5|TRBV20-1
CSAPAQRGIQYF
>TRBJ2-3|TRBV5-1
CASSLLPGSASTDTQYF
>TRBJ2-2|TRBV5-1
CASTIGFRHVNTGELFF
>TRBJ2-3|TRBV7-9
CASSSTVVKVADTQYF
>TRBJ1-2|TRBV7-6
CASSLGQGFSYTF
>TRBJ1-6|TRBV5-4
CASSLALDSPLHF
>TRBJ2-7|TRBV6-2/TRBV6-3
CASSPLTSDYEQYF
>TRBJ2-5|TRBV7-2
CASSAPGSGGVGTQYF